This entry lists 2 T cell receptor beta chains sequenced from one sample in a study of monozygotic twins with inflammatory bowel disease. TCRdb reprocessed the 5' RACE reads, with one entry per CDR3 protein and no DNA. This listing includes 420,000 or so distinct CDR3 sequences. The sequenced material came from blood. Receptor source: a human donor with ulcerative colitis or Crohn's disease, or a healthy co-twin of an affected twin (not recorded which).

V is TRBV20-1 and J is TRBJ2-5; no DNA is available, so the TRBD1 call from TCRdb remains unchecked. Germline lookup yields CDR1 DFQATT and CDR2 SNEGSKA (reference sequence). This CDR3 comprises 14 residues. CDR3 amino acids: CSARAPAGGQTQYF.

The chain carries TRBV19 and TRBJ2-1; TCRdb names TRBD1, which stays unverified in the absence of DNA. CDR3 size: 14 residues. The germline CDR1 and CDR2 sequences are LNHDA and SQIVND (reference sequence). Here the CDR3 reads CASSIRDRGNEQFF.